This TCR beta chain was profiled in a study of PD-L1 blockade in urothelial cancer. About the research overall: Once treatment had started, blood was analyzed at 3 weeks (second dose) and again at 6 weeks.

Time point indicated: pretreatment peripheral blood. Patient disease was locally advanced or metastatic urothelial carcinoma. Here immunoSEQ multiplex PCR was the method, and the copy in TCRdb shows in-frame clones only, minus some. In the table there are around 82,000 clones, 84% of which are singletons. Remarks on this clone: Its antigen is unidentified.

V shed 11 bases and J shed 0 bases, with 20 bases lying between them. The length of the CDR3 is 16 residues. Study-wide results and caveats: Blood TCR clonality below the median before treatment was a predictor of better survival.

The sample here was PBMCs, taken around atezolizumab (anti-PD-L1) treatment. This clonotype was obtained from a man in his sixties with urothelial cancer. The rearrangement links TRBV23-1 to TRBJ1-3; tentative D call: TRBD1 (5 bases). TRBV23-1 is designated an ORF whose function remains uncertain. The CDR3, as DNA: TGCGCCCCCCAGTTACACAGGCGAAGCTCTGGAAACACCATATATTTT. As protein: CAPQLHRRSSGNTIYF.